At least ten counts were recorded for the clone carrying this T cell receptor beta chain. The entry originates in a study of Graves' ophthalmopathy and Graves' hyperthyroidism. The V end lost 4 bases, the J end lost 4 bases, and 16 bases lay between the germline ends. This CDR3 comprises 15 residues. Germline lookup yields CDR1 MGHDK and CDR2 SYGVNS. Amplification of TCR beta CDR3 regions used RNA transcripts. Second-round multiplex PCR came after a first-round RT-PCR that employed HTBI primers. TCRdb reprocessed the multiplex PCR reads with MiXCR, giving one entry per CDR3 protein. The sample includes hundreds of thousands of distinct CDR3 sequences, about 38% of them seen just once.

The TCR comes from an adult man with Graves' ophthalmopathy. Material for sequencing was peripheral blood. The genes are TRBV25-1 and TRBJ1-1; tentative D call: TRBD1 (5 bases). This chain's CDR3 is CASSAWARETTEAFF. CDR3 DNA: TGTGCCAGCAGTGCCTGGGCCAGGGAGACCACTGAAGCTTTCTTT.